Detailed here is one T cell receptor beta chain. This sample is part of a study of T cells of healthy individuals. One entry per CDR3 protein results from TCRdb running MiXCR on the 5' RACE reads. Of nearly 100,000 distinct CDR3 sequences listed, approximately 16% were seen once; the top ten hold under 7.5%. The germline V gene has CDR1 LNHDA and CDR2 SQIVND (reference sequence). The CDR3 extends over 16 amino acids. J gave up 4 bases and V 0 bases, and 4 bases lay outside the gene matches. The rearrangement joins TRBV19 to TRBJ2-1; TRBD1 matches at 9 bases. The sequence came from a human donor in good health. The CDR3, as DNA: TGTGCCAGTAGTATAGAGGAGGGGACAGGGTACAATGAGCAGTTCTTC. Translation gives CASSIEEGTGYNEQFF.